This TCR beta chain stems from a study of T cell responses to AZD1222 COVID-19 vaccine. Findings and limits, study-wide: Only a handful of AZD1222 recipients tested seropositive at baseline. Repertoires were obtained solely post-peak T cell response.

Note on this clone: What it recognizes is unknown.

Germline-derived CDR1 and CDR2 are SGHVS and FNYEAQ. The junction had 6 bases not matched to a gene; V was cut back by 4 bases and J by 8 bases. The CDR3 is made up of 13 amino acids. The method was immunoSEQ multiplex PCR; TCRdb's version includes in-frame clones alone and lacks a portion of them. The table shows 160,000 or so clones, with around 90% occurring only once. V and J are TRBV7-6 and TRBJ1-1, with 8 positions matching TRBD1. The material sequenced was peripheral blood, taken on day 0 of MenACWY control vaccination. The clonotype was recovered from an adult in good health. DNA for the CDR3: TGTGCCAGCAGCTCAGGCCGGGACAGGGAAGCTTTCTTT. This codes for CASSSGRDREAFF.